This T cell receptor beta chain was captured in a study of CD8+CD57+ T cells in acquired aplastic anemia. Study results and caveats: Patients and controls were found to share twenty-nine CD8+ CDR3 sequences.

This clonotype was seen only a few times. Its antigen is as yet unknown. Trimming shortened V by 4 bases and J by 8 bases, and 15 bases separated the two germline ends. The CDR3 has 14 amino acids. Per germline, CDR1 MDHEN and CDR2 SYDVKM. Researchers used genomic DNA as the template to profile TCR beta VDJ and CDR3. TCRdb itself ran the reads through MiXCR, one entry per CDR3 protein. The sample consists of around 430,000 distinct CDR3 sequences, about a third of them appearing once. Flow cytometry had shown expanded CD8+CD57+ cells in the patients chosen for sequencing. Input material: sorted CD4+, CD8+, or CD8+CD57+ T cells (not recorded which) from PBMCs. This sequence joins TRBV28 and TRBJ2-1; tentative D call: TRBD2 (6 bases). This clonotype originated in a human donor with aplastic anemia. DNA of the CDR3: TGTGCCAGCAGTTCAGGTGGGAGGTCCCATGAGCAGTTCTTC. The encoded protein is CASSSGGRSHEQFF.